The 17 T cell receptor beta chains below all came from one sample that was sequenced in a study of T cell responses to AZD1222 COVID-19 vaccine. Profiled with immunoSEQ multiplex PCR; TCRdb holds only in-frame clones, not every one. The data hold approximately 92,000 clones, with 91% observed a single time. The material was peripheral blood, obtained on day 0 of AZD1222 vaccination. The receptors come from an adult in good health.

The J gene is TRBJ1-5, the V gene TRBV30; possibly TRBD1 for D (5 bases). Per the germline V gene, CDR1 is GTSNPN and CDR2 is SVGIG (reference sequence). Trimming cost V 3 bases and J 3 bases, with 9 bases left between them. The CDR3 length is 13 residues. CDR3 in DNA: TGTGCCTGGAGGGGACGCCCCAATCAGCCCCAGCATTTT. Its protein product is CAWRGRPNQPQHF.

The rearrangement joins TRBV29-1 to TRBJ2-4, with 13 bases lining up with TRBD2. Trimming at V came to 2 bases and at J to 10 bases, leaving 11 bases not matched to a gene. The CDR3 consists of 16 residues. Per germline, CDR1 SQVTM and CDR2 ANQGSEA. The CDR3 nucleotides read TGCAGCGTTGAAAAGGGGACTAGCGGGACTTATGGGATTCAGTACTTC. It yields the protein CSVEKGTSGTYGIQYF.

V and J are TRBV7-9 and TRBJ1-1; 10 bases are a match to TRBD1. V shed 1 base, J shed 1 base, and the junction held 0 bases outside the gene matches. In germline, CDR1 is SEHNR, CDR2 FQNEAQ (reference sequence). The CDR3 has 15 amino acids. The CDR3 loop is CASSLGTGGNTEAFF. The CDR3 nucleotides read TGTGCCAGCAGCTTAGGGACAGGGGGGAACACTGAAGCTTTCTTT.

Ten or more counts support this clone. The chain combines TRBV7-2 with TRBJ2-7; D unresolved. This CDR3 is 14 amino acids long. The germline CDR1 and CDR2 sequences are SGHTA and FQGNSA. V lost 5 bases and J lost 1, with 12 bases in between. The CDR3 protein is CASSRAVGSYEQYF. Here the CDR3 DNA reads TGTGCCAGCAGCCGTGCGGTCGGGTCCTACGAGCAGTACTTC.

The CDR3: CASSLTTGTGIIYEQYF. The CDR3 nucleotides read TGCGCCAGCAGCTTAACGACCGGGACAGGGATCATCTACGAGCAGTACTTC. The V and J genes are TRBV5-1 and TRBJ2-7, with 9 bases matching TRBD1. Per germline, CDR1 SGHRS and CDR2 YFSETQ. Trimming at V came to 2 bases and at J to 3 bases, leaving 12 bases not matched to a gene. The CDR3 extends over 17 amino acids. Full variable domain (rest looked up from reference TRBV5-1 and TRBJ2-7): KAGVTQTPRYLIKTRGQQVTLSCSPISGHRSVSWYQQTPGQGLQFLFEYFSETQRNKGNFPGRFSGRQFSNSRSEMNVSTLELGDSALYLCASSLTTGTGIIYEQYFGPGTRLTVT.

V usage is TRBV11-2 and J usage is TRBJ2-7; D is perhaps TRBD1 or TRBD2 (5 bases each). V dropped 1 base and J dropped 4 bases, with 11 bases sitting between them. Germline loops: CDR1 SGHAT, CDR2 FQNNGV. CDR3 size: 14 residues. The CDR3 DNA reads TGTGCCAGCAGCTTAGCTTCGAGGGGATACGAGCAGTACTTC. This translates into CASSLASRGYEQYF. Based on the CDR3 plus reference TRBV11-2 and TRBJ2-7, the full variable domain is EAGVAQSPRYKIIEKRQSVAFWCNPISGHATLYWYQQILGQGPKLLIQFQNNGVVDDSQLPKDRFSAERLKGVDSTLKIQPAKLEDSAVYLCASSLASRGYEQYFGPGTRLTVT.

This clone was seen a single time. The genes are TRBV5-1 and TRBJ2-3, with 8 bases matching TRBD2. This CDR3 has 14 residues. Per germline, CDR1 SGHRS and CDR2 YFSETQ. The V segment lost 0 bases and the J segment 6 bases; nucleotides outside the gene matches: 3. For the CDR3, the DNA is TGCGCCAGCAGCTTGGGTACTAGCGGCGATACGCAGTATTTT. Translated: CASSLGTSGDTQYF.

This sequence joins TRBV5-1 and TRBJ1-4, with D tentatively TRBD1 (5 bases). CDR1 and CDR2 (germline): SGHRS, YFSETQ. V was trimmed by 7 bases and J by 12 bases, leaving 22 bases between them. The CDR3 spans 14 residues. The CDR3 nucleotides read TGCGCCAGCCGCCGGGACTCACGCATTTCGGAACTGTTTTTT. The encoded protein is CASRRDSRISELFF.

This chain links TRBV7-9 with TRBJ1-2, with TRBD1 matching over 9 bases. V lost 5 bases and J lost 8; bases outside the gene matches: 9. Germline lookup yields CDR1 SEHNR and CDR2 FQNEAQ (reference sequence). CDR3 size: 14 residues. The CDR3 DNA is TGTGCCAGCAGCCTAGTCGGGACAGGGAGCGGCTACACCTTC. It codes for CASSLVGTGSGYTF.

The gene calls are TRBV10-3 and TRBJ1-2, with no clear D. With 3 bases removed from V and 4 bases from J, the gap between germline ends came to 9 bases. The CDR3 is 13 amino acids. Germline CDR1 ENHRY, CDR2 SYGVKD. The CDR3 sequence: CAISEAGAYGYTF. Here the CDR3 DNA reads TGTGCCATCAGTGAAGCAGGAGCCTATGGCTACACCTTC.

The chain recombines TRBV12-3 or TRBV12-4 with TRBJ1-6, with unresolved D. This CDR3 spans 13 amino acids. The V gene lost 2 bases and the J gene lost 7 bases, with 6 bases spanning the gap. DNA for the CDR3: TGTGCCAGCAGTTTACAGCAGAATTCACCCCTCCACTTT. Protein: CASSLQQNSPLHF.

V and J are TRBV4-1 and TRBJ2-5; D gene unclear. This CDR3 has 17 amino acids. Germline V lookup: CDR1 MGHRA, CDR2 YSYEKL. Between the trimmed V and J ends, which lost 1 base and 1 base, there was a span of 16 bases. CDR3 loop: CASSQGKGNYPQETQYF. CDR3 DNA: TGCGCCAGCAGCCAAGGAAAAGGGAATTACCCCCAAGAGACCCAGTACTTC.

The rearrangement links TRBV6-5 to TRBJ1-4; 8 bases match TRBD1. Germline V gives CDR1 MNHEY, CDR2 SVGAGI. Trimming cost V 4 bases and J 7 bases; bases outside gene matches: 5. The CDR3 spans 14 residues. The CDR3 protein is CASSSRGLGEKLFF. The CDR3, as DNA: TGTGCCAGCAGTTCCAGGGGGCTTGGTGAAAAACTGTTTTTT.

V and J are TRBV28 and TRBJ2-7, with TRBD2 identical over 11 bases. CDR1 MDHEN and CDR2 SYDVKM come from the germline V gene. V trimming: 6 bases; J trimming: 3 bases; junction bases outside the gene matches: 4. The CDR3 spans 14 residues. The CDR3 nucleotides read TGTGCCAGCAGACCGGGGACTAGCGGCTACGAGCAGTACTTC. This codes for CASRPGTSGYEQYF.

The CDR3 DNA is TGTGCCAGCAGTTCCCTCCAGGGGGTTGTCGACTATGGCTACACCTTC. Its protein product is CASSSLQGVVDYGYTF. This rearrangement joins TRBV27 to TRBJ1-2; 7 bases are shared with TRBD1. The CDR3 has 16 residues. J gave up 3 bases and V 4 bases, and 11 bases lay outside the gene matches. Germline values: CDR1 MNHEY, CDR2 SMNVEV (reference sequence).

The chain employs TRBV6-5 and TRBJ2-7; TRBD1 matches at 8 bases. CDR1 and CDR2 (germline): MNHEY, SVGAGI. The CDR3 has 14 residues. Trimming removed 9 bases from V and 3 bases from J; junction bases left unmatched: 10. DNA for the CDR3: TGTGCCAGTAGCCGGGACAGGCTCTACTACGAGCAGTACTTC. Residues: CASSRDRLYYEQYF.

V is TRBV7-9 and J is TRBJ1-1, with D unclear. The CDR3 is 12 residues long. Germline CDR1 and CDR2: SEHNR and FQNEAQ (reference sequence). The V end lost 10 bases, the J end lost 0 bases, and 9 bases lay between the germline ends. This CDR3 is CATSFVNTEAFF. The CDR3 DNA reads TGTGCCACTTCGTTCGTGAACACTGAAGCTTTCTTT.